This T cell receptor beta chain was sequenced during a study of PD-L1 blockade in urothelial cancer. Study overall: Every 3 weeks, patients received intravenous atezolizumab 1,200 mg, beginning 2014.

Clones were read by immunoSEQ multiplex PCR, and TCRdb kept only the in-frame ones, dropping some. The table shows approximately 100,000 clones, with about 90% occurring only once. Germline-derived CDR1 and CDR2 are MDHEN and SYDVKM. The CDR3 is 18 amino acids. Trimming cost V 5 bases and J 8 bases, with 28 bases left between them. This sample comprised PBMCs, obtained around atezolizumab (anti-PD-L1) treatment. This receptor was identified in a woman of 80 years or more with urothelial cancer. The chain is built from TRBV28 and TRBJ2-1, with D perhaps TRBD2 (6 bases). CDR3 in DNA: TGTGCCAGCAGTCCTCTTCTGGGGTTGCGGGACCTCTTGGATGAGCAGTTCTTC. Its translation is CASSPLLGLRDLLDEQFF.